The 8 T cell receptor beta chains presented below share a single source sample, sequenced in a study of control samples from healthy donors and cancer patients. Only in-frame clones appear in the TCRdb table, and some are missing; sequencing was by immunoSEQ multiplex PCR. The table includes 400,000 to 450,000 clones, about nine tenths detected once. The source material was PBMCs. These receptors were taken from a man aged 35 to 55 with head and neck cancer.

This sequence joins TRBV3-1 (or the pseudogene TRBV3-2) and TRBJ2-1; 7 bases align to TRBD1. Germline assignment: CDR1 LGHDT and CDR2 YNNKEL (reference sequence). CDR3 length: 18 amino acids. V shed 0 bases, J shed 6 bases, and the junction held 14 bases outside the gene matches. The CDR3: CASSQDHRGYNRGNEQFF. The CDR3, as DNA: TGTGCCAGCAGCCAAGACCACAGGGGATACAACAGGGGCAATGAGCAGTTCTTC.

The rearrangement uses TRBV7-2 and TRBJ2-5; 9 bases line up with TRBD2. CDR3 length: 16 residues. Germline values: CDR1 SGHTA, CDR2 FQGNSA. The V gene end was trimmed by 5 bases and the J gene end by 2 bases; junction bases not matched to a gene: 9. The CDR3 region is CASSALSLAGQETQYF. The DNA of the CDR3 is TGTGCCAGCAGCGCACTTTCCCTAGCGGGGCAAGAGACCCAGTACTTC. The full variable domain, its missing parts supplied by reference TRBV7-2 and TRBJ2-5, is GAGVSQSPSNKVTEKGKDVELRCDPISGHTALYWYRQSLGQGLEFLIYFQGNSAPDKSGLPSDRFSAERTGGSVSTLTIQRTQQEDSAVYLCASSALSLAGQETQYFGPGTRLLVL.

This chain joins TRBV29-1 and TRBJ1-1; D may be TRBD1 (5 bases). The CDR3 loop spans 12 amino acids. Per the germline V gene, CDR1 is SQVTM and CDR2 is ANQGSEA. V gave up 8 bases and J gave up 5 bases, with 15 bases separating them. CDR3 nucleotides: TGCAGCCTCCGCCGCGGGGCAACTGAAGCTTTCTTT. Encoded protein: CSLRRGATEAFF.

The chain uses TRBV19 and TRBJ1-3; 7 nucleotides line up with TRBD1. This CDR3 spans 17 amino acids. CDR1 and CDR2 (germline): LNHDA, SQIVND (reference sequence). V was clipped by 5 bases and J by 0 bases; unmatched bases: 10. The CDR3 nucleotides are TGTGCCAGTAGTGCCGGTCAGGGGGATAGCTCTGGAAACACCATATATTTT. Encoded protein: CASSAGQGDSSGNTIYF.

The chain recombines TRBV5-6 with TRBJ1-2; D is possibly TRBD1 (5 bases). Germline-derived CDR1 and CDR2 are SGHDT and YYEEEE. CDR3 length: 15 residues. V was pared by 2 bases and J by 8 bases, with 19 bases between. CDR3 loop: CASSFPTGFHRGYTF. CDR3 DNA: TGTGCCAGCAGCTTCCCCACAGGTTTCCATCGGGGCTACACCTTC.

This chain connects TRBV19 to TRBJ2-7; either TRBD1 or TRBD2 may supply D (5 bases each). The length of the CDR3 is 15 residues. Germline-derived CDR1 and CDR2 are LNHDA and SQIVND (reference sequence). Trimming shortened V by 0 bases and J by 2 bases, and 11 bases separated the two germline ends. CDR3 sequence reads: CASSIDGTGPYEQYF. The CDR3 nucleotides are TGTGCCAGTAGTATAGACGGGACCGGACCCTACGAGCAGTACTTC. The whole variable domain, remainder taken from reference TRBV19 and TRBJ2-7, is DGGITQSPKYLFRKEGQNVTLSCEQNLNHDAMYWYRQDPGQGLRLIYYSQIVNDFQKGDIAEGYSVSREKKESFPLTVTSAQKNPTAFYLCASSIDGTGPYEQYFGPGTRLTVT.

The chain combines TRBV27 with TRBJ2-2, with a tentative D call TRBD1 (5 bases). Germline values: CDR1 MNHEY, CDR2 SMNVEV (reference sequence). This CDR3 has 16 residues. The V end was cut by 0 bases, the J end by 4 bases, with 12 bases between. CDR3 coding DNA: TGTGCCAGCAGTTTATCGCCAGGGCGAATCACCGGGGAGCTGTTTTTT. Its protein product is CASSLSPGRITGELFF.

This rearrangement joins TRBV21-1 to TRBJ2-3; TRBD1, as called in the table, went unchecked against the DNA. TRBV21-1 is reported as a pseudogene. This CDR3 has 18 residues. The CDR3 nucleotides read TGTGCCAGCAGCAAACGAGAGACAGGGGGAGCGGTCACAGATACGCAGTATTTT. Its protein is CASSKRETGGAVTDTQYF.